This TCR beta chain was sequenced in a study of cytomegalovirus exposure and HLA in healthy donors. Study findings and constraints: The classifier was said to identify cytomegalovirus status with high specificity and sensitivity. The study found most TCR sequences rare, yet found some public TCRs in many donors. The listing of 150 or so TCR beta chains classed them as cytomegalovirus-associated.

V shed 6 bases, J shed 5 bases, and the junction held 14 bases outside the gene matches. The CDR3 has 17 amino acids. Germline V gives CDR1 SNHLY, CDR2 FYNNEI. In this sample, this clone turned up once. Antigen: not known. Produced via immunoSEQ multiplex PCR; TCRdb's table is partial and in-frame only. Of about 63,000 clones in the sample, roughly 94% were seen once. This receptor was taken from a woman younger than 30 in good health and CMV-seropositive. Sequencing was carried out using PBMCs. This chain connects TRBV2 to TRBJ2-1; 9 positions agree with TRBD1. The CDR3 DNA reads as TGTGCCAGCAGGGACTTACCCCTGGGACAGGGAAACAATGAGCAGTTCTTC. This encodes CASRDLPLGQGNNEQFF.